A single TCR beta chain is shown here with its context. No cognate antigen has been identified for it. Per-nucleotide qualities are absent, and no much larger clonotype sits a single base away. These data originate in a study of CD8 T cells in Susac syndrome (dated by TCRdb to about 2019). With regard to the full study: Among the sequenced Susac syndrome patients, more than five had clinically active disease and 8 or 9 were in clinical remission. At blood withdrawal, Susac syndrome patients were either therapy-naive, taking corticosteroids (in some cases with IVIg as well), or taking IVIg alone. Repertoire sequencing was used to test whether CD8+ T cell activation and differentiation in Susac syndrome was antigen driven.

General findings and caveats noted by the study authors: No clonal expansion was detected in the CD4+ T cell repertoire of Susac syndrome patients. The number of individuals in the TCR sequencing and HLA analysis was recognized as being relatively small.

Deletion took 0 bases off V and 10 bases off J, with a span of 14 bases between the germline ends. The CDR3 sequence holds 15 residues, the cysteine and phenylalanine included. Only the CDR3 DNA stays, 45 bases, in frame from base 1. CDR1 and CDR2 were assigned from the germline V gene as SGHRS and YFSETQ. RNA was extracted using the RNeasy kit, and roughly 0.45 to 1 microgram was reverse transcribed with random hexamers. TCR beta CDR3 regions were amplified with the immunoSEQ multiplex PCR assay covering 54 Vbeta and 13 Jbeta segments. PCR amplification bias was corrected using a synthetic template baseline for primer optimization and computational correction. Concerning the study's data processing: Reads were annotated to V, D and J genes per IMGT and analyzed with immunoSEQ Analyzer, keeping only productive sequences. To calculate clonality, Shannon entropy was normalized by log2 of the number of productive unique sequences and then subtracted from one. For each patient and control, public and private clones were evaluated among the 100 most prevalent clones. Susac-specific clones were defined as absent from healthy and MS cohorts, about 1,000 published viral clones and other ImmuneACCESS disease sequences. Starting from the raw public reads, TCRdb applied fastp trimming at Q25, assembled clones with MiXCR and retained in-frame beta chains. CDR3 protein sequences are deduplicated, and each keeps its most common genes and DNA. For this entry, the V and J calls and clone size follow TCRdb and not the study's own pipeline. This sample is represented by some 180,000 distinct CDR3 sequences; around 94% of them were singletons. Approximately 0.099% of the sample lies in the top ten.

Peripheral blood CD8+ and CD4+ T cells from healthy donors, Susac syndrome patients and multiple sclerosis patients were profiled by high-throughput TCR beta sequencing. The Susac syndrome patients fulfilled recently defined diagnostic criteria for definite or probable disease. Bulk CD8+ and CD4+ T cells were purified by magnetic negative isolation, while CD8+ TEMRA cells were enriched using FACS. Blood was drawn into EDTA tubes, processed within 24 hours, and PBMCs were isolated by density gradient centrifugation. PBMCs intended for TCR sequencing were cryopreserved in liquid nitrogen and thawed later in a water bath at 37 degrees C. Purity of sorted or isolated CD4+, CD8+ and CD8+ TEMRA cells was at least 90%.

This receptor was taken from a human donor with Susac syndrome. The rearrangement joined TRBV5-1 to TRBJ1-6; perhaps TRBD1 is the D gene, with 5 bases matching. The sequencing sample was made of CD4+ T cells from PBMCs. The CDR3: CASSLAGEQRSPLHF. The DNA sequence is given as TGCGCCAGCAGCTTGGCGGGGGAACAGCGATCACCCCTCCACTTT.